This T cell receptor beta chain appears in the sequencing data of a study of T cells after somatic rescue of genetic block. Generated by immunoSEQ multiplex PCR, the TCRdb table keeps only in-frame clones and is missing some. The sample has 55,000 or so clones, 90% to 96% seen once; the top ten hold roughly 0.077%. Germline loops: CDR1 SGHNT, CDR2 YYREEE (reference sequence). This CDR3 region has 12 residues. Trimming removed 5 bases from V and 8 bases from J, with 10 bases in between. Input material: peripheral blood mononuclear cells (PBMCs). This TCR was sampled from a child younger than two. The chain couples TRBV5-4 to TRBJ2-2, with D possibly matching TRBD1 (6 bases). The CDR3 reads CASSYRVGELFF. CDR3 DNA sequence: TGTGCCAGCAGTTACAGGGTGGGGGAGCTGTTTTTT.